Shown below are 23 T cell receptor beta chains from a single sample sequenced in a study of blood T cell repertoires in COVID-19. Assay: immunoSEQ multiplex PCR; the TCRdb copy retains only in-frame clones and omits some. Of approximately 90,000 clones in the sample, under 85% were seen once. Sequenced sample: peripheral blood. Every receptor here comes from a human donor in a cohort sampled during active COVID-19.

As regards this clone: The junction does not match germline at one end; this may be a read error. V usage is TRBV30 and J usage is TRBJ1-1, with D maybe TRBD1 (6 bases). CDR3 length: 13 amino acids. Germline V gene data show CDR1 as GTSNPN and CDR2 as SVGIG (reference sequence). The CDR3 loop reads CARSRGTNTEAFF. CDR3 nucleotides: TGTGCCCGGAGCAGGGGCACGAACACTGAAGCTTTCTTT.

CDR3 DNA sequence: TGTGCCAGTAGTTTGCACAGGGGGGGGGCTGAAGCTTTCTTT. Protein product: CASSLHRGGAEAFF. V is TRBV19 and J is TRBJ1-1; 8 positions match TRBD1. CDR3 length: 14 amino acids. The trim removed 5 bases at V and 6 bases at J, leaving 8 bases unmatched. CDR1 and CDR2 from the germline V gene are LNHDA and SQIVND (reference sequence).

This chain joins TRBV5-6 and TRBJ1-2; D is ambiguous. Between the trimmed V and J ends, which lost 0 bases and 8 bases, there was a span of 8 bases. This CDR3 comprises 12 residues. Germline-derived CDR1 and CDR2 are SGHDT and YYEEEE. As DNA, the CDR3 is TGTGCCAGCAGCTTGGGCGCAGGAGGCTACACCTTC. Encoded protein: CASSLGAGGYTF.

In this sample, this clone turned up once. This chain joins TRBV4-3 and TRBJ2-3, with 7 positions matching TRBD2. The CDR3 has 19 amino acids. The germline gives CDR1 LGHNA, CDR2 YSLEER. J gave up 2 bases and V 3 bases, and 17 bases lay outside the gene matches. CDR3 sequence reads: CASSHPREVQRELTDTQYF. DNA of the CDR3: TGCGCCAGCAGCCATCCTCGGGAGGTACAGCGGGAACTCACAGATACGCAGTATTTT.

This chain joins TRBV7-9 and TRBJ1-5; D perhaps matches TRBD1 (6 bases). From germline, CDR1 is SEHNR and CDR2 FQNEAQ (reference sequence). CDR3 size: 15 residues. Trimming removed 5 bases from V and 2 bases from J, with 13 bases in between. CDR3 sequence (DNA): TGTGCCAGCAGCGGCGGACAGAGTGGCAATCAGCCCCAGCATTTT. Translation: CASSGGQSGNQPQHF. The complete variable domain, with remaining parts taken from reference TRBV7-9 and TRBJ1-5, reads DTGVSQNPRHKITKRGQNVTFRCDPISEHNRLYWYRQTLGQGPEFLTYFQNEAQLEKSRLLSDRFSAERPKGSFSTLEIQRTEQGDSAMYLCASSGGQSGNQPQHFGDGTRLSIL.

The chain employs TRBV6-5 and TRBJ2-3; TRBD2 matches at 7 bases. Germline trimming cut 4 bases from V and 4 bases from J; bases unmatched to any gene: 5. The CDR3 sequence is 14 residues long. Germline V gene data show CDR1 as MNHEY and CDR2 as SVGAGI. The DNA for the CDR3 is TGTGCCAGCAGTTTAGCGGGTGGTTCAGATACGCAGTATTTT. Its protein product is CASSLAGGSDTQYF.

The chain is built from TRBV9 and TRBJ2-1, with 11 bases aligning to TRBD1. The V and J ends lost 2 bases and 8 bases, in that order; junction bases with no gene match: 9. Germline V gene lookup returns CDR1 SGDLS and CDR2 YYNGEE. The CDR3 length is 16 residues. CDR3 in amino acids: CASSVEGQGANYEQFF. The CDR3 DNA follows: TGTGCCAGCAGCGTGGAAGGACAGGGGGCTAATTATGAGCAGTTCTTC.

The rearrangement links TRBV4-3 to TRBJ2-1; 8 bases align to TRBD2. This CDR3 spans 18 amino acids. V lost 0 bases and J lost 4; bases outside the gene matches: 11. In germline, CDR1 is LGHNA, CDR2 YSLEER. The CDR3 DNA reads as TGCGCCAGCAGCCAAGATTCGGCCGGGACTAGGAAATACAATGAGCAGTTCTTC. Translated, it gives CASSQDSAGTRKYNEQFF.

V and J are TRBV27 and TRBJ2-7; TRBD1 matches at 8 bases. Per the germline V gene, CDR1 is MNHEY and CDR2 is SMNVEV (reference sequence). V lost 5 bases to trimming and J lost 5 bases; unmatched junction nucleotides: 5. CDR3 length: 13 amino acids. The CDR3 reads CASSLGQVNEQYF. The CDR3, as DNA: TGTGCCAGCAGTCTGGGACAGGTCAACGAGCAGTACTTC.

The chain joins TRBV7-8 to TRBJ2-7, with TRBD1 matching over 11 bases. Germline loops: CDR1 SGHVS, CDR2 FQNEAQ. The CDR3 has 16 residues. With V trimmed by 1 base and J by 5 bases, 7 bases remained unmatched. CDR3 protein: CASSLEAGDRGNEQYF. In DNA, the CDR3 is TGTGCCAGCAGCTTAGAAGCTGGGGACAGGGGGAACGAGCAGTACTTC.

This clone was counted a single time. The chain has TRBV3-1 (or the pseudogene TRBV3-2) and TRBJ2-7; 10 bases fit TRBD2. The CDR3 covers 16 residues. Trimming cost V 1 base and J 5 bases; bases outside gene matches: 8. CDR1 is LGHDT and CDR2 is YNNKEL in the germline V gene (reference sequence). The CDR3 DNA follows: TGTGCCAGCAGCCAAGGGTCAGGACTAGCGGTGGACGAGCAGTACTTC. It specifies CASSQGSGLAVDEQYF.

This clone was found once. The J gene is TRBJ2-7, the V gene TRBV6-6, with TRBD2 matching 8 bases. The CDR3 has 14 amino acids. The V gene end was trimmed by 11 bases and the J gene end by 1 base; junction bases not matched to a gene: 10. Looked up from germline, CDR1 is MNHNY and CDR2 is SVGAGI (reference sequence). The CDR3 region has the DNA TGTGCCGCGGCGGCGGGGGGCAGTTCCTACGAGCAGTACTTC. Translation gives CAAAAGGSSYEQYF.

CDR3: CASRTGLALGNSPLHF. The CDR3 bases are TGTGCCAGTCGGACAGGGCTCGCGCTTGGAAATTCACCCCTCCACTTT. V gene TRBV19 combines with J gene TRBJ1-6; 8 nucleotides agree with TRBD1. Germline CDR1 reads LNHDA; CDR2 reads SQIVND (reference sequence). With 8 bases clipped from V and 7 bases from J, the junction kept 13 bases outside the gene matches. The CDR3 consists of 16 residues.

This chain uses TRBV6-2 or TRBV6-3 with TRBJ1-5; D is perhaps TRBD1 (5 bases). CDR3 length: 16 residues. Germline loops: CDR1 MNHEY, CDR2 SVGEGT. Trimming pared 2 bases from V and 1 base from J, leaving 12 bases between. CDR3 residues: CASSYPRAGSNQPQHF. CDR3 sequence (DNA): TGTGCCAGCAGTTACCCCAGGGCTGGAAGCAATCAGCCCCAGCATTTT.

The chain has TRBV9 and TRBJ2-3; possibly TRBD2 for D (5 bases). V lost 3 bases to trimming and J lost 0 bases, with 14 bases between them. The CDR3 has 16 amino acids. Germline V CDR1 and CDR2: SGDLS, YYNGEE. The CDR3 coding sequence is TGTGCCAGCAGCGCCCGACTAACTCATAGCACAGATACGCAGTATTTT. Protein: CASSARLTHSTDTQYF.

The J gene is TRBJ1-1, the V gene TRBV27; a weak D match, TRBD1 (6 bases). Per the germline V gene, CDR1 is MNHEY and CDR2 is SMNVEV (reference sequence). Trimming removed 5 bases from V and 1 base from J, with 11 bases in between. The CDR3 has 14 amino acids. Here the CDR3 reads CASSPDRQNTEAFF. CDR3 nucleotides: TGTGCCAGCAGTCCCGACAGGCAGAACACTGAAGCTTTCTTT.

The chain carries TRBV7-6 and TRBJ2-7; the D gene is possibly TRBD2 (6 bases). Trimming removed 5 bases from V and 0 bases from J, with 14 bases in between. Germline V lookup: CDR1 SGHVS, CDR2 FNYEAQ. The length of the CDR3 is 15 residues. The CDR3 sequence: CASSPQGGDSYEQYF. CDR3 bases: TGTGCCAGCAGCCCTCAGGGCGGGGACTCCTACGAGCAGTACTTC.

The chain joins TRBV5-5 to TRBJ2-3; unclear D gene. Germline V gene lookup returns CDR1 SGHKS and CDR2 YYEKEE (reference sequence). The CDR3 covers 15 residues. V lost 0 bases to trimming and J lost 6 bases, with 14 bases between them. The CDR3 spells CASSLGRRPGDTQYF. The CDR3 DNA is TGTGCCAGCAGCTTGGGTAGGCGACCGGGTGATACGCAGTATTTT.

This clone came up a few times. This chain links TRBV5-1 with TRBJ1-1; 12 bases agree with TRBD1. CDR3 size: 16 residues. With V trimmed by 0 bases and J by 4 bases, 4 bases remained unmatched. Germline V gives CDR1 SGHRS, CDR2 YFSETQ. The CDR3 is CASSLEGTGGVTEAFF. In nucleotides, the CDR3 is TGCGCCAGCAGCTTGGAAGGGACAGGGGGCGTCACTGAAGCTTTCTTT.

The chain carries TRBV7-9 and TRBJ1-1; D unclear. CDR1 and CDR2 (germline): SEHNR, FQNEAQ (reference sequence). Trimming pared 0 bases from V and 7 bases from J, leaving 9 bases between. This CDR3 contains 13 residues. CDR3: CASSLALTNEAFF. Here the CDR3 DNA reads TGTGCCAGCAGCTTAGCCTTGACTAATGAAGCTTTCTTT.

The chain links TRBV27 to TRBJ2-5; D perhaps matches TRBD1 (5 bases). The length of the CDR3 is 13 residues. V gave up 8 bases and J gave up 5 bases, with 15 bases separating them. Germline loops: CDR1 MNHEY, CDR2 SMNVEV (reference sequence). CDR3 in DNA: TGTGCCAGCGCGGCAGGGTGGGCGGAGACCCAGTACTTC. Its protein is CASAAGWAETQYF.

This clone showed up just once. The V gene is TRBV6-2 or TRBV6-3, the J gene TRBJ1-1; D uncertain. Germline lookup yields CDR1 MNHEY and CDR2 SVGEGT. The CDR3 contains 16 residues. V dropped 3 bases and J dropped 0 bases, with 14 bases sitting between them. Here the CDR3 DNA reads TGTGCCAGCAGTTATTATGGAGTGTTGATGAACACTGAAGCTTTCTTT. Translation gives CASSYYGVLMNTEAFF.

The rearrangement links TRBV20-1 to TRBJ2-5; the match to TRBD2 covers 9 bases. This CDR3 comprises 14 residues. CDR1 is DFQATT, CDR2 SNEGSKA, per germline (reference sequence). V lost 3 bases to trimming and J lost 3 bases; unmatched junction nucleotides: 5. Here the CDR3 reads CSASRSSGKETQYF. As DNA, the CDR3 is TGCAGTGCTAGTAGGTCTAGCGGGAAAGAGACCCAGTACTTC.